This T cell receptor beta chain was sequenced during a study of cytomegalovirus exposure and HLA in healthy donors. 13 Jbeta primers and 60 Vbeta primers were used for the PCR. Clones were read by immunoSEQ multiplex PCR, and TCRdb kept only the in-frame ones, dropping some. Counted here are approximately 110,000 clones, roughly 82% occurring once; the ten biggest clones make up around 14%. Germline V CDR1 and CDR2: SGHTA, FQGNSA. The CDR3 totals 15 residues. The ends were cut back, 1 base at V and 3 bases at J, with 11 bases in the middle. The sequenced sample consisted of PBMCs. The rearrangement joins TRBV7-2 to TRBJ2-3; possible D gene TRBD2, 5 bases. The source is an older woman in good health and CMV-seropositive. The CDR3 reads CASSLDGRMTDTQYF. The CDR3 DNA follows: TGTGCCAGCAGCTTAGATGGGAGAATGACAGATACGCAGTATTTT.